This TCR beta chain was sequenced in a study of neurological immune-mediated disorders. Study results and caveats: With the multiple sclerosis repertoire cluster, neither clinical nor MRI features showed any association.

CDR3 length equals 14 residues. Trimming cost V 7 bases and J 6 bases, with 16 bases left between them. 5'RACE with 10-nucleotide random UMIs generated the cDNA. Each CDR3 protein gets one entry after TCRdb re-called the 5' RACE reads with MiXCR. The sample carries about 46,000 distinct CDR3 sequences, under 2% recorded once. This clonotype was recorded many times. What it recognizes is unknown. Sequenced material: PBMCs. J is TRBJ1-3 and V is TRBV12-3 or TRBV12-4; no definite D call. The source of this sequence is a woman aged 40 to 55 with multiple sclerosis. The CDR3 loop reads CASTRWIVENTIYF. CDR3 nucleotides: TGTGCCAGCACCCGATGGATCGTTGAAAACACCATATATTTT.